The clone carrying this TCR beta chain was seen many times. Its specificity is not known. Graves' hyperthyroidism was deemed stable absent ophthalmopathy progression within 18 months. Amplification targeted TCR beta CDR3 regions from RNA transcripts. Researchers ran a first-round RT-PCR on the TCR CDR3 using the HTBI primer set. TCRdb re-analysed the multiplex PCR reads in MiXCR, keeping a single row per CDR3 protein. Here the sample spans a few hundred thousand distinct CDR3 sequences, approximately 14% being singletons. This CDR3 is built from 15 residues. Looked up from germline, CDR1 is MNHNS and CDR2 is SASEGT. V dropped 4 bases and J dropped 5; count of bases not matched to a gene: 8. These data come from a study of T cells in Graves' hyperthyroidism and ophthalmopathy. Overall study findings and caveats: Separation of ophthalmopathy from stable hyperthyroidism was achieved by a 13 V-J model.

The sequencing input was blood. The V call is TRBV6-1, the J call TRBJ2-1; 7 nucleotides agree with TRBD1. The receptor was isolated from a woman aged 18-29 years with Graves' hyperthyroidism. The CDR3 reads CASSVPGTANNEQFF. The CDR3 DNA follows: TGTGCCAGCAGTGTCCCCGGGACAGCGAACAATGAGCAGTTCTTC.